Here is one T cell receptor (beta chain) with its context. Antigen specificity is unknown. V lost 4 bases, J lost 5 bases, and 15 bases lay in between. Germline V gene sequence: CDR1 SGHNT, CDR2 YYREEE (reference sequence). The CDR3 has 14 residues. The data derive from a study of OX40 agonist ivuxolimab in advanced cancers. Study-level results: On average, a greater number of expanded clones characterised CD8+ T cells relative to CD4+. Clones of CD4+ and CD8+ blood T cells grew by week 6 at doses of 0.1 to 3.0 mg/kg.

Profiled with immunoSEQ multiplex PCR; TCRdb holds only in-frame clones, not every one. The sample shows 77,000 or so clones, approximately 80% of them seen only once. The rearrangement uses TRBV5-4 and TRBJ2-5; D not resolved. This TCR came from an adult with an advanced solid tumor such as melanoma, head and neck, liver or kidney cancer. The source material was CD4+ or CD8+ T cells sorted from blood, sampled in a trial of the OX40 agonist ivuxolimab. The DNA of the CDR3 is TGTGCCAGCAGCGACCGGAGAACCCAGGAGACCCAGTACTTC. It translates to CASSDRRTQETQYF.